Below, one T cell receptor beta chain is given with its context. The antigen it binds to is not known. Base qualities are not at hand, and no much larger clone is one base apart. Library generation was performed with the immunoSEQ multiplex PCR assay. The multiplex PCR relied on a mix of 60 forward primers for TCR Vbeta segments and 13 reverse primers for TCR Jbeta segments. The CDR3 region of rearranged TCR beta genes was amplified from genomic DNA with a multiplex PCR assay. The amplified TCR beta libraries were sequenced on the Illumina HiSeq System as 87-base-pair reads. The paper's processing steps were these. A later analysis tallied tens of millions of unique TCR beta chains across the 610 or so repertoires, and approximately 12 million of those chains were shared by two or more donors. To remove PCR and sequencing errors, raw reads were error-corrected and collapsed into unique sequences using a nearest-neighbor algorithm that merged closely related sequences. Alignment of CDR3 sequences to IMGT reference sequences was used to assign V, D and J gene segments. For a sequence to be retained, a match of at least six nucleotides was required to both a V gene segment and a J gene segment. A rearrangement counted as productive if the CDR3 had no stop codons and remained in frame with V and J, and every other rearrangement counted as non-productive. Following IMGT convention, CDR3 was defined as the stretch from the second conserved V-encoded cysteine up to the conserved J-encoded phenylalanine. Sequences without an unambiguous match to a single V gene segment were excluded from the earlier analysis of over 500 of the donors. An earlier analysis of 450 to 650 of the donors called V segments functional above 56.7% productive rearrangements and segregating when the between-donor standard deviation exceeded 5%. A statistical classification framework was built to diagnose cytomegalovirus status from the catalog of TCR beta chain sequences. A later analysis assigned V and J genes by comparing TCR nucleotide sequences with IMGT/GENE-DB human TR gene sequences. The TCRdist pipeline was used in a later analysis to assign CDR3 sequences and most-parsimonious VDJ recombination scenarios. In a later analysis, each TCR beta chain was defined by its CDR3 amino acid sequence together with its V-gene family, and reads without a unique V-gene family were excluded. In a later analysis, 500 to 650 highly shared, low-generation-probability nucleotide sequences were removed to address suspected cross-contamination and a sequencing artifact. In a later analysis, a clonal expansion index for each public chain was calculated from normalized within-repertoire ranks of inferred template counts. In a later analysis, generation probabilities were computed using a VDJ recombination model fitted to out-of-frame rearrangements, and the results were checked against IGoR. A later analysis scored TCR-TCR, TCR-HLA and TCR-CMV co-occurrence with hypergeometric tests, applying a repertoire-size bias correction to TCR pairs. In a later analysis, false discovery rates were estimated by permuting HLA or CMV assignments 20 times. In a later analysis, co-occurring TCRs were grouped using DBSCAN, with TCRdist sequence similarity added in when clustering inside HLA-allele-positive subsets. Co-occurrence clustering excluded repertoires with fewer than 30,000 or more than 120,000 public chains, plus five with anomalous nucleotide sharing. Imported from immuneACCESS, the table was reduced by TCRdb to in-frame sequences with V and J called. These copies leave out some clones; in studies compared against another copy, an unresolved V gene accounts for under half, and the cause of the remainder is not known. The DNA was the basis for D and trimming; V, J and clone size are from that table. The sample table contains some 110,000 clones; only one count was recorded for roughly three fifths of them. The top ten constitute over 1.5% of the sample.

The sample is drawn from a study of cytomegalovirus exposure and HLA in healthy donors (dated 2017 in TCRdb). Study-wide context: In an earlier analysis of under 750 of the donors, 276 Gb of sequence data and 100 million or so unique TCR beta sequences from roughly 200 million T cells were reported. In the later analysis, no new phenotypic data were used to find candidate immune exposures; instead, reliance was placed on TCR beta sequences and their occurrence across donors. Genome-wide SNP genotypes for about 65% of the roughly 670 donors were used in a later genetic analysis, which treated that subset as a discovery cohort. Donor age, sex, ethnicity and CMV serostatus were compiled together with the repertoire data. All discovery cohort repertoires had been generated using a single sequencing platform. Because of strong linkage in the cohort, roughly five DR-DQ haplotypes were treated as single units for association and clustering. Both class I and class II loci were covered by HLA typing, at four-digit resolution. The study profiled the T cell repertoires of 500 to 800 subjects by immunosequencing and related them to cytomegalovirus serostatus. Among the roughly 400 genotyped donors, more than 70% belonged to the genetic ancestry cluster associated with self-reported Caucasian donors. In an earlier analysis of a few hundred of the donors, high-throughput TCR beta sequencing was used to judge whether each TCR beta V gene segment behaved as functional or pseudogenic. An early release covering some 640 HLA-typed donors comprised around 300 gigabases of sequencing data and around 80 million unique TCR sequences. In addition to the first cohort of around 670 subjects, a separate validation cohort of approximately 120 different subjects was used. The aim of the study was to test whether cataloging public T cell receptors could identify signatures of past pathogen exposure. High-throughput TCR immunosequencing, statistical association of individual TCRs with disease status, and machine learning were combined to predict cytomegalovirus infection status. Among about 370 genotyped donors of the cohort, an average of around 220,000 unique TCR beta nucleotide sequences was sequenced per donor, of which 15% to 20% were non-productive. The number of donors typed differed by locus, with 629-630 for A, B, C, DRB1 and DQB1, roughly 520 for DQA1, about 610 for DPA1, and 450 to 480 for DPB1. In a later analysis, previously published TCR beta repertoires from some 640 donors were re-analyzed and high-resolution HLA genotyping was added so that TCR occurrence patterns could be studied. General conclusions and limits of the study: In vitro tests confirmed that a few of the cytomegalovirus-associated TCR beta chains recognize cytomegalovirus antigens. The classifier was reported to diagnose cytomegalovirus status with high specificity and sensitivity in both the original cohort and the validation cohort. Linkage disequilibrium might explain the correlated functional status among segregating V segments, but an unknown experimental factor could not be excluded. A later analysis found that HLA-associated TCR beta chains were more clonally expanded and had lower generation probabilities than equally common non-associated chains. Some IMGT-functional V segments, including TRBV6-2 and TRBV6-3, could not be told apart with the 87-base-pair reads, so those segments were excluded. In a later genetic analysis, fewer N-insertions in productive TCRs were reported among donors in an Asian-associated ancestry cluster than the roughly 670-donor mean. A cluster of highly shared sequence variants was judged likely to represent a technical artifact of the sequencing pipeline. Most TCR sequences were observed very rarely across donors, whereas some public TCRs were present in many individuals. A further reported finding was that TCR beta sequences accurately predicted the HLA-A and HLA-B alleles for most subjects in the first cohort. The only immune exposure information available for the cohort was CMV serostatus. Strong co-occurrence of HLA alleles, especially DR and DQ, made assigning TCR associations to individual alleles difficult. Several of the top co-occurrence clusters appeared to be linked to parvovirus B19, influenza, CMV and Epstein-Barr virus, according to a later analysis. Because counts were too low, about 18 rarely observed V segments, including chromosome 9 orphons, were excluded from the earlier analysis of under 650 of the donors. Specific HLA alleles were associated with about 17,000 TCR beta sequences at a false discovery rate of 0.05 in a later analysis. Because some donors lacked HLA typing at each locus, the association tests relied only on the typed subset. A later genetic analysis associated a missense DCLRE1C variant with V-gene and J-gene trimming of TCR beta chains, and an independent cohort replicated the association. Sequencing depth was assumed to be roughly uniform across donors in the presence/absence analyses, though that assumption may not hold. In this cohort, only TCR beta chains were sequenced, and detectable features were limited by the absence of alpha or paired-chain data. Broadly in line with IMGT annotations, most TCR beta V segments showed up in productive rearrangements about 87% or about 30% of the time in an earlier analysis of approximately 640 of the donors. According to the authors, the approach could potentially be generalized to other disease states and immunological phenotypes. In a later analysis, the rate of TCR association differed among HLA loci, with DRB1 alleles having the most associated TCRs and HLA-C alleles having the fewest. The study listed 150 to 200 TCR beta chains as associated with cytomegalovirus. A later analysis found that most CMV-associated TCR beta chains appeared HLA-restricted, with HLA associations seemingly driven largely by CMV exposure.

The cohort comprised some 730 healthy bone marrow donors. At the time of sampling, all cohort members were nominally healthy, though unrecorded immune exposures were likely present. The donor was CMV seronegative and belonged to the group of 380 or so seronegative cohort members. A peripheral blood sample was collected from each donor, and TCR beta sequencing was performed on peripheral blood mononuclear cells. Genomic DNA was extracted from the blood cell samples with the Qiagen DNeasy Blood Extraction Kit. The CDR3 contains 17 residues, cysteine and phenylalanine counted. Just CDR3 DNA is preserved here, 51 bases in frame from base 1. Taken from the germline V gene, the CDR1 and CDR2 loops are LGHNA and YNFKEQ. The V end gives up 4 bases and the J end 0 bases, leaving 7 bases in the junction not matched to a gene.

The TCR sequence derives from a man aged 18 to 35 in good health and CMV-seronegative. The specimen sequenced was PBMCs. Recombination joined TRBV4-2 with TRBJ2-2, with 8 middle bases fitting TRBD1. CDR3 region: CASSRAGTGSNTGELFF. The nucleotide sequence reads as follows: TGTGCCAGCAGCCGGGCTGGGACAGGATCGAACACCGGGGAGCTGTTTTTT.